Shown below are 13 T cell receptor beta chains from a single sample sequenced in a study of blood T cell repertoires in COVID-19. The assay was immunoSEQ multiplex PCR, and TCRdb's table has in-frame clones only and misses some. The sample contains 25,000 to 35,000 clones, 92% of which appear only once. Sequenced: peripheral blood. These TCRs come from a man aged 45-65 years with active COVID-19.

The rearrangement links TRBV18 to TRBJ2-3; 10 nucleotides match TRBD1. The CDR3 spans 15 residues. Trimming cost V 6 bases and J 2 bases; bases outside gene matches: 5. Germline loops: CDR1 KGHSH, CDR2 LQKENI. This CDR3 reads CASSPGTGDTDTQYF. The DNA for the CDR3 is TGTGCCAGCTCTCCCGGGACAGGGGACACAGATACGCAGTATTTT.

The gene calls are TRBV6-5 and TRBJ2-2, with D possibly TRBD1 on 6 matching bases. There are 12 residues in the CDR3. Trimming removed 8 bases at V and 4 bases at J, with 8 bases between. Germline loops: CDR1 MNHEY, CDR2 SVGAGI. CDR3 sequence: CASQDSTGELFF. DNA for the CDR3: TGTGCCAGCCAGGACAGCACCGGGGAGCTGTTTTTT.

This clone has more than one count but fewer than ten. V usage is TRBV5-4 and J usage is TRBJ2-2; 7 bases line up with TRBD2. V shed 4 bases and J 4 bases; nucleotides not matched to a gene: 7. Germline V lookup: CDR1 SGHNT, CDR2 YYREEE (reference sequence). The CDR3 has 15 amino acids. The CDR3 sequence: CASSPREGSTGELFF. The CDR3 DNA is TGTGCCAGCAGCCCCAGGGAGGGGAGCACCGGGGAGCTGTTTTTT.

The genes are TRBV30 and TRBJ2-7; 8 bases match TRBD1. Germline CDR1 reads GTSNPN; CDR2 reads SVGIG (reference sequence). The CDR3 consists of 12 residues. J gave up 4 bases and V 3 bases, and 2 bases lay outside the gene matches. Written as DNA, the CDR3 is TGTGCCTGGAGCCGACAGGGGTACGAGCAGTACTTC. This sequence encodes CAWSRQGYEQYF.

A single count supports this clone. The chain employs TRBV5-1 and TRBJ2-7; TRBD2 matches at 12 bases. The CDR3 has 17 residues. Germline trimming cut 4 bases from V and 5 bases from J; bases unmatched to any gene: 13. Germline CDR1 is SGHRS and CDR2 is YFSETQ. The CDR3 loop is CASSPQTSGSPGDEQYF. The CDR3 DNA is TGCGCCAGCAGCCCTCAGACTAGCGGGAGTCCTGGTGACGAGCAGTACTTC. Full variable domain (remainder filled in from reference TRBV5-1 and TRBJ2-7): KAGVTQTPRYLIKTRGQQVTLSCSPISGHRSVSWYQQTPGQGLQFLFEYFSETQRNKGNFPGRFSGRQFSNSRSEMNVSTLELGDSALYLCASSPQTSGSPGDEQYFGPGTRLTVT.

This clone was recorded a few times. The V gene is TRBV3-1 (or the pseudogene TRBV3-2), the J gene TRBJ1-1; no reliable D call. This CDR3 has 15 amino acids. Trimming left V 1 base short and J 4 bases short, with 13 bases between. Germline V lookup: CDR1 LGHDT, CDR2 YNNKEL (reference sequence). CDR3 in DNA: TGTGCCAGCAGCCAAGGGCCGGCGGGAGCCACTGAAGCTTTCTTT. Encoded protein: CASSQGPAGATEAFF.

The chain carries TRBV27 and TRBJ1-6, with 10 bases identical to TRBD1. Germline V CDR1 and CDR2: MNHEY, SMNVEV (reference sequence). The V segment lost 5 bases and the J segment 7 bases; nucleotides outside the gene matches: 8. The CDR3 contains 16 residues. The CDR3 region is CASSGGTGVYNSPLHF. CDR3 bases: TGTGCCAGCAGTGGGGGGACAGGGGTGTACAATTCACCCCTCCACTTT.

The V and J genes are TRBV18 and TRBJ1-2; 8 bases line up with TRBD1. The CDR3 covers 14 residues. V lost 6 bases, J lost 3 bases, and 6 bases stayed unmatched. The germline CDR1 and CDR2 sequences are KGHSH and LQKENI. DNA for the CDR3: TGTGCCAGCTCGCCGACAGGGGACTACTATGGCTACACCTTC. This sequence encodes CASSPTGDYYGYTF.

The V gene is TRBV19, the J gene TRBJ2-1, with D uncertain. The germline V and J ends were trimmed by 0 bases and 7 bases, with 19 bases remaining between them. Germline assignment: CDR1 LNHDA and CDR2 SQIVND (reference sequence). The CDR3 loop spans 17 amino acids. CDR3 protein: CASSIDEATTRRNEQFF. The CDR3 nucleotides read TGTGCCAGTAGTATAGATGAGGCTACAACTCGACGGAATGAGCAGTTCTTC.

The chain joins TRBV25-1 to TRBJ1-3; D may be TRBD1 (5 bases). With 7 bases removed from V and 7 bases from J, the gap between germline ends came to 14 bases. This CDR3 region has 13 residues. Looked up from germline, CDR1 is MGHDK and CDR2 is SYGVNS. The CDR3 DNA is TGTGCCAGCATGTCCGGGGGAGGTAACACCATATATTTT. It is translated as CASMSGGGNTIYF.

The rearrangement uses TRBV19 and TRBJ2-7, with D possibly TRBD1 on 10 matching bases. Germline V lookup: CDR1 LNHDA, CDR2 SQIVND (reference sequence). With 5 bases removed from V and 3 bases from J, the gap between germline ends came to 26 bases. CDR3 length: 18 amino acids. In DNA form, the CDR3 reads TGTGCCAGTAGTCGGGACAGGGGAGGGCTAGCGGGATTCTACGAGCAGTACTTC. As protein: CASSRDRGGLAGFYEQYF.

J is TRBJ1-1 and V is TRBV7-8; tentatively, D is TRBD1 (5 bases). The length of the CDR3 is 14 residues. Germline CDR1 and CDR2: SGHVS and FQNEAQ. Trimming took off 6 bases at V and 0 bases at J, with 11 bases between the two ends. The CDR3 DNA reads TGTGCCAGCAGGCCCCGGGGGTTGAACACTGAAGCTTTCTTT. Amino acids: CASRPRGLNTEAFF.

The J gene is TRBJ2-5, the V gene TRBV2; 7 nucleotides line up with TRBD1. The CDR3 consists of 12 residues. The trim removed 10 bases at V and 5 bases at J, leaving 7 bases unmatched. CDR1 is SNHLY and CDR2 is FYNNEI in the germline V gene. As DNA, the CDR3 is TGTGCCATCAAGGGGGCCGGTGAGACCCAGTACTTC. The encoded protein is CAIKGAGETQYF. Together with reference TRBV2 and TRBJ2-5, the CDR3 gives the full variable domain: EPEVTQTPSHQVTQMGQEVILRCVPISNHLYFYWYRQILGQKVEFLVSFYNNEISEKSEIFDDQFSVERPDGSNFTLKIRSTKLEDSAMYFCAIKGAGETQYFGPGTRLLVL.